Each of the 21 T cell receptor beta chains below was sequenced from the same sample in a study of T cell responses to AZD1222 COVID-19 vaccine (dated by TCRdb to the early 2020s). The time point label, as the study defines it: about 28 days (+/-7) after the second vaccine dose. The library was obtained by the immunoSEQ multiplex PCR assay. The source is immuneACCESS, and TCRdb retained only in-frame sequences with V and J called. Part of the clones is not carried over; for the studies checked, unresolved V genes explain less than half of this, and the remainder is unexplained. The sample profile shows fewer than 90,000 clones; about nine tenths of them were found once. The ten biggest clones cover 11% of the sample. The sample in question was peripheral blood, obtained 28 days after the second AZD1222 dose. The receptor source for this set is an adult who received the AZD1222 COVID-19 vaccine.

The genes are TRBV9 and TRBJ2-5; D possibly corresponds to TRBD2 (5 bases). The CDR3 has 15 residues. V lost 0 bases, J lost 3 bases, and 12 bases lay in between. Germline V gene sequence: CDR1 SGDLS, CDR2 YYNGEE. CDR3 region: CASSVAGGLEETQYF. The DNA of the CDR3 is TGTGCCAGCAGCGTAGCTGGCGGGTTGGAAGAGACCCAGTACTTC.

This chain joins TRBV6-5 and TRBJ1-2, with 8 positions matching TRBD1. The CDR3 consists of 14 residues. Germline lookup yields CDR1 MNHEY and CDR2 SVGAGI. V trimming: 4 bases; J trimming: 2 bases; junction bases outside the gene matches: 3. CDR3 sequence reads: CASSFRTGNYGYTF. CDR3 sequence (DNA): TGTGCCAGCAGTTTCCGGACAGGGAACTATGGCTACACCTTC.

The chain joins TRBV15 to TRBJ2-7, with unresolved D. This CDR3 is built from 12 residues. V was trimmed by 0 bases and J by 7 bases, leaving 7 bases between them. Germline V CDR1 and CDR2: LNHNV, YYDKDF (reference sequence). The CDR3 reads CATSRDHGEQYF. The CDR3, as DNA: TGTGCCACCAGCAGAGATCACGGAGAGCAGTACTTC. The full variable domain, in which reference TRBV15 and TRBJ2-7 provide the parts outside the CDR3, is DAMVIQNPRYQVTQFGKPVTLSCSQTLNHNVMYWYQQKSSQAPKLLFHYYDKDFNNEADTPDNFQSRRPNTSFCFLDIRSPGLGDTAMYLCATSRDHGEQYFGPGTRLTVT.

The CDR3: CASSPGQLLYGYTF. The CDR3 DNA follows: TGTGCCAGCAGTCCGGGACAGCTCTTGTATGGCTACACCTTC. This sequence joins TRBV6-2 or TRBV6-3 and TRBJ1-2; 7 bases are shared with TRBD1. CDR3 length: 14 residues. Germline V lookup: CDR1 MNHEY, CDR2 SVGEGT. V dropped 5 bases and J dropped 5; count of bases not matched to a gene: 8.

The V gene is TRBV5-6, the J gene TRBJ1-1, with unresolved D. Trimming stripped 4 bases from V and 5 bases from J, with 18 bases between. The germline gives CDR1 SGHDT, CDR2 YYEEEE. The CDR3 loop spans 15 amino acids. The CDR3 protein is CASSESPLQRTEAFF. The CDR3 coding sequence is TGTGCCAGCAGCGAATCACCACTGCAGAGAACTGAAGCTTTCTTT.

V gene TRBV14 combines with J gene TRBJ1-6; D gene uncertain. The V end lost 0 bases, the J end lost 12 bases, and 9 bases lay between the germline ends. The V gene's germline CDR1 is SGHDN and CDR2 FVKESK. The CDR3 is 13 amino acids. CDR3 amino acids: CASSQEGREPLHF. The CDR3 DNA reads TGTGCCAGCAGCCAAGAAGGCCGAGAACCCCTCCACTTT.

The chain has TRBV28 and TRBJ2-1; D remains ambiguous. The V end lost 3 bases, the J end lost 0 bases, and 12 bases lay between the germline ends. Looked up from germline, CDR1 is MDHEN and CDR2 is SYDVKM. This CDR3 comprises 16 residues. CDR3 residues: CASSLSGRFSYNEQFF. The CDR3 DNA is TGTGCCAGCAGTTTGTCCGGGCGCTTCTCCTACAATGAGCAGTTCTTC.

The chain recombines TRBV28 with TRBJ1-3, with 11 nucleotides matching TRBD1. This CDR3 is built from 14 residues. The V gene end was trimmed by 8 bases and the J gene end by 4 bases; junction bases not matched to a gene: 4. Germline CDR1 reads MDHEN; CDR2 reads SYDVKM. This CDR3 reads CASGQGAPGNTIYF. The CDR3 nucleotides are TGTGCCAGCGGACAGGGGGCGCCAGGAAACACCATATATTTT.

The chain is built from TRBV15 and TRBJ2-1; 8 positions agree with TRBD1. Germline-derived CDR1 and CDR2 are LNHNV and YYDKDF (reference sequence). V was clipped by 8 bases and J by 2 bases; unmatched bases: 8. This CDR3 spans 15 amino acids. Written as DNA, the CDR3 is TGTGCCACCGTGGAACGGGACAGGACCTACAATGAGCAGTTCTTC. Protein: CATVERDRTYNEQFF.

This clone was found a few times. The junction and the germline gene differ at one end; a read error may be behind it. The chain joins TRBV7-7 to TRBJ2-7; TRBD2 aligns across 11 bases. Germline lookup yields CDR1 SSHAT and CDR2 FNYEAQ (reference sequence). The CDR3 sequence is 15 residues long. The CDR3 DNA follows: TGTGCTAGCAGCCGAGGGACTAGCGGCTCCTACGAGCAGTACTTC. Its protein is CASSRGTSGSYEQYF.

J is TRBJ1-6 and V is TRBV3-1 (or the pseudogene TRBV3-2); TRBD1 is a possible D gene (5 bases). The CDR3 has 15 residues. Trimming left V 1 base short and J 9 bases short, with 13 bases between. Germline V gene sequence: CDR1 LGHDT, CDR2 YNNKEL (reference sequence). The CDR3 protein is CASSQVGRPRSPLHF. The CDR3 region has the DNA TGTGCCAGCAGCCAAGTGGGACGGCCTCGTTCACCCCTCCACTTT.

CDR3 loop: CASSLAVGGNMNTEAFF. The CDR3 DNA is TGTGCCAGCAGCTTGGCCGTAGGGGGGAATATGAACACTGAAGCTTTCTTT. The rearrangement links TRBV5-8 to TRBJ1-1, with a tentative D call TRBD1 (6 bases). Germline CDR1 reads SGHTS; CDR2 reads YDEGEE. The V end lost 0 bases, the J end lost 0 bases, and 15 bases lay between the germline ends. The CDR3 length is 17 residues.

V gene TRBV2 combines with J gene TRBJ2-1; TRBD2 agrees at 11 bases. The germline CDR1 and CDR2 sequences are SNHLY and FYNNEI. V shed 5 bases and J 12 bases; nucleotides not matched to a gene: 9. This CDR3 region has 14 residues. This CDR3 reads CASSRTSGRAPQFF. For the CDR3, the DNA is TGTGCCAGCAGTCGGACTAGCGGGCGGGCCCCGCAGTTCTTC.

The V and J genes are TRBV7-8 and TRBJ2-7, with 9 positions matching TRBD1. Germline-derived CDR1 and CDR2 are SGHVS and FQNEAQ. The CDR3 covers 13 residues. J lost 6 bases, V lost 1 base, and 1 base had no gene match. This chain's CDR3 is CASSLDRGLEQYF. CDR3 DNA: TGTGCCAGCAGCTTAGACAGGGGGCTCGAGCAGTACTTC.

This clone has a handful of counts. The chain employs TRBV2 and TRBJ2-7, with D unresolved. Trimming took 5 bases from V and 6 from J, leaving 20 bases between them. CDR1 is SNHLY, CDR2 FYNNEI, per germline. The CDR3 has 15 amino acids. This CDR3 reads CASSLGPRHGREQYF. CDR3 nucleotides: TGTGCCAGCAGTTTAGGACCAAGACACGGACGCGAGCAGTACTTC.

This clone appeared a few times. This chain uses TRBV5-6 with TRBJ2-7, with D unresolved. V was clipped by 2 bases and J by 6 bases, with 12 bases between them. The CDR3 consists of 13 residues. CDR1 and CDR2 from the germline V gene are SGHDT and YYEEEE. CDR3 amino acids: CASSFGRASEQYF. The CDR3 nucleotides read TGTGCCAGCAGCTTCGGCCGGGCCAGCGAGCAGTACTTC.

The chain combines TRBV2 with TRBJ1-1; possibly TRBD1 for D (5 bases). The V and J ends lost 6 bases and 7 bases respectively, with 15 bases between them. CDR1 is SNHLY and CDR2 is FYNNEI in the germline V gene. The CDR3 covers 13 residues. The CDR3 here is CASSATQGVEAFF. The CDR3, as DNA: TGTGCCAGCAGCGCAACCCAGGGTGTTGAAGCTTTCTTT.

The chain carries TRBV19 and TRBJ1-2, with unresolved D. The V gene lost 6 bases and the J gene lost 6 bases, with 8 bases spanning the gap. This CDR3 spans 11 amino acids. CDR1 and CDR2 (germline): LNHDA, SQIVND (reference sequence). CDR3 sequence reads: CASSSRDGYTF. CDR3 nucleotide sequence: TGTGCCAGTAGCTCTCGTGATGGCTACACCTTC.

The chain has TRBV6-5 and TRBJ1-5; 12 bases fit TRBD1. The junction had 3 bases not matched to a gene; V was cut back by 6 bases and J by 6 bases. This CDR3 comprises 14 residues. Germline assignment: CDR1 MNHEY and CDR2 SVGAGI. The CDR3, as DNA: TGTGCCAGCAGGGCGGGACAGGGGGCTCAGCCCCAGCATTTT. Protein: CASRAGQGAQPQHF.

The CDR3 sequence is CASSYEDSISPQHF. CDR3 sequence (DNA): TGTGCCAGCAGTTACGAGGACAGCATCAGCCCCCAGCATTTT. The chain is built from TRBV6-6 and TRBJ1-5; weak D call: TRBD1 (6 bases). The CDR3 has 14 amino acids. V was clipped by 2 bases and J by 10 bases, with 15 bases between them. Germline loops: CDR1 MNHNY, CDR2 SVGAGI (reference sequence).

The gene calls are TRBV18 and TRBJ2-3, with D perhaps matching TRBD1 or TRBD2 (5 bases each). V gave up 6 bases and J gave up 1 base, with 14 bases separating them. Germline V gene lookup returns CDR1 KGHSH and CDR2 LQKENI. The CDR3 spans 15 residues. The CDR3, as DNA: TGTGCCAGCTCGGCAGGGAGCACTGGCACAGATACGCAGTATTTT. Protein product: CASSAGSTGTDTQYF.